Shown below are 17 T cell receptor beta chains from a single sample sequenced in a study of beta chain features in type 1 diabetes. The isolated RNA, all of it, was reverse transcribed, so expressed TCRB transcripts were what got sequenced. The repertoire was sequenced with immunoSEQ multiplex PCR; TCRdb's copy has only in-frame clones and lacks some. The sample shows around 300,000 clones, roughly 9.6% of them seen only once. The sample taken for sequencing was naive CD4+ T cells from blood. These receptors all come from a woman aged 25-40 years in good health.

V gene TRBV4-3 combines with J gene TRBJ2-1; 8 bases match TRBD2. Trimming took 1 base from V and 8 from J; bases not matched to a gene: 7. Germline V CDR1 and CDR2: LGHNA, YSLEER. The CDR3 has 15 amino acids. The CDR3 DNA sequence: TGCGCCAGCAGCCAAGCGGGAGGGCCGGGGGATGAGCAGTTCTTC. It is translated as CASSQAGGPGDEQFF.

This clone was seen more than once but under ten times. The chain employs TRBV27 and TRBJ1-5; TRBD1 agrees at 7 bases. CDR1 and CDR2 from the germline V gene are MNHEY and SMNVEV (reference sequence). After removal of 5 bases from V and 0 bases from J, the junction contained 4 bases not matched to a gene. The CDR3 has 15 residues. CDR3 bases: TGTGCCAGCAGTGACAGGGACCATAGCAATCAGCCCCAGCATTTT. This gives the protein CASSDRDHSNQPQHF.

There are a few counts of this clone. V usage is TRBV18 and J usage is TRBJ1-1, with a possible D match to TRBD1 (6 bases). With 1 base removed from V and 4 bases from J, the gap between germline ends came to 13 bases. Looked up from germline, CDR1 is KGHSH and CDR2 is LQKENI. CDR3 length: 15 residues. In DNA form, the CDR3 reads TGTGCCAGCTCACCACTACTGCAGGGGACCACTGAAGCTTTCTTT. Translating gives CASSPLLQGTTEAFF.

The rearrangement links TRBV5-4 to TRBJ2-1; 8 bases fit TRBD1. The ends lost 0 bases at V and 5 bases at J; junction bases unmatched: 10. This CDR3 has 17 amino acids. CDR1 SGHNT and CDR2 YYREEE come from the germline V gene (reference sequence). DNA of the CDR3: TGTGCCAGCAGCTTGGGACAGGGGATGAATTCGGACAATGAGCAGTTCTTC. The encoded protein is CASSLGQGMNSDNEQFF.

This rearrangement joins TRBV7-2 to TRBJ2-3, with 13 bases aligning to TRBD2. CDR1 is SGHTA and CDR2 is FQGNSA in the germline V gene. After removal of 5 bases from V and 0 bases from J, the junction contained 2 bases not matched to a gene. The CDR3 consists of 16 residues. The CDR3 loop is CASSALAGGSTDTQYF. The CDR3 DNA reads TGTGCCAGCAGCGCACTAGCGGGAGGGAGCACAGATACGCAGTATTTT.

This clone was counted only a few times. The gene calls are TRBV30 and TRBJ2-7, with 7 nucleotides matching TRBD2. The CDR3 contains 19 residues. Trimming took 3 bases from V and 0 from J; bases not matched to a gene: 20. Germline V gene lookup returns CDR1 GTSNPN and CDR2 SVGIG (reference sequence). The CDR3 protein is CAWSTPRPGLRANSYEQYF. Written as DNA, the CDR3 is TGTGCCTGGAGCACACCCCGTCCGGGACTACGGGCCAACTCCTACGAGCAGTACTTC. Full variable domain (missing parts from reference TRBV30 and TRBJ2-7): SQTIHQWPATLVQPVGSPLSLECTVEGTSNPNLYWYRQAAGRGLQLLFYSVGIGQISSEVPQNLSASRPQDRQFILSSKKLLLSDSGFYLCAWSTPRPGLRANSYEQYFGPGTRLTVT.

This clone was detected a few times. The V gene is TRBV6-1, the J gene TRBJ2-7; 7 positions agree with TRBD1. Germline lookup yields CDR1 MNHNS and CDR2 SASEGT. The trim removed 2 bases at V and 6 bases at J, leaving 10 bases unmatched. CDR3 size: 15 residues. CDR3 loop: CASSEKLGGFSEQYF. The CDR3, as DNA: TGTGCCAGCAGTGAAAAGCTAGGGGGCTTCTCCGAGCAGTACTTC.

The chain's CDR3 is CASSSNDRSQETQYF. The CDR3 nucleotides read TGTGCCAGCAGTTCCAACGACAGGTCCCAAGAGACCCAGTACTTC. V is TRBV28 and J is TRBJ2-5, with D possibly TRBD1 on 6 matching bases. The CDR3 runs 15 residues. V was shortened by 4 bases and J by 1 base, with 13 bases between the two germline ends. Germline V gene lookup returns CDR1 MDHEN and CDR2 SYDVKM.

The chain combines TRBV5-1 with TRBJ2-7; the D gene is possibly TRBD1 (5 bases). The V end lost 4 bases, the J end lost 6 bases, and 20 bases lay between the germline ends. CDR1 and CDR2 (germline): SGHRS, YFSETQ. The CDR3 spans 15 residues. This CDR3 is CASSQTQGRLGEQYF. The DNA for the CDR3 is TGCGCCAGCAGCCAAACCCAGGGTCGGTTAGGCGAGCAGTACTTC.

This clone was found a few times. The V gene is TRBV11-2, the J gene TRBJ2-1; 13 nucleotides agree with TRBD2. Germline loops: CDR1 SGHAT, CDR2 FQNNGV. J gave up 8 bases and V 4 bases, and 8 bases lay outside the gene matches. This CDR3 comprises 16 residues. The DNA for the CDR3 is TGTGCCAGCAGCTCATTGACTAGCGGGAGGAGGCATGAGCAGTTCTTC. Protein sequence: CASSSLTSGRRHEQFF.

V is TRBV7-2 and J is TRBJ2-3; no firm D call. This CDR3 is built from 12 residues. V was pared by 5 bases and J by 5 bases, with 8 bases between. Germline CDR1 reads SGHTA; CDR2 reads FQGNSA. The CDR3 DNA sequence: TGTGCCAGCAGCAGACTTCAAGATACGCAGTATTTT. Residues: CASSRLQDTQYF.

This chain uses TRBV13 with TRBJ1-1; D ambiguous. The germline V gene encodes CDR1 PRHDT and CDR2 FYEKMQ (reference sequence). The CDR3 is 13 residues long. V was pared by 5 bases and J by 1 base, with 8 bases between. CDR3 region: CASSRASNTEAFF. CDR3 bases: TGTGCCAGCAGCCGAGCCTCGAACACTGAAGCTTTCTTT.

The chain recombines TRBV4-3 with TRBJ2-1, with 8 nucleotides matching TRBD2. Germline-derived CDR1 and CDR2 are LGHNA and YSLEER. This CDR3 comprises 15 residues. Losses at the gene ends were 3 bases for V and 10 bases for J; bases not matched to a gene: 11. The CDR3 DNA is TGCGCCAGCAGCCACGCTAGGGGGACTAGTGCCGAGCAGTTCTTC. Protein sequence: CASSHARGTSAEQFF.

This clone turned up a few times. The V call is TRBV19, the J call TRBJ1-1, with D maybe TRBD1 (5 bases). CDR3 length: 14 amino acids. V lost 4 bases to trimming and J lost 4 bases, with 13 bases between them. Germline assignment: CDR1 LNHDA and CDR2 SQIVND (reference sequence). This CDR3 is CASSKQGESTEAFF. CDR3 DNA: TGTGCCAGTAGTAAGCAGGGTGAAAGCACTGAAGCTTTCTTT.

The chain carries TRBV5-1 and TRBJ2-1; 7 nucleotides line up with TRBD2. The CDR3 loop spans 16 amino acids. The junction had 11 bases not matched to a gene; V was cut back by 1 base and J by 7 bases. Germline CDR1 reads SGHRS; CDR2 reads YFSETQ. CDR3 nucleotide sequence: TGCGCCAGCAGCTTGTTAACCGCGGGAGCCTCAAATGAGCAGTTCTTC. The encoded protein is CASSLLTAGASNEQFF.

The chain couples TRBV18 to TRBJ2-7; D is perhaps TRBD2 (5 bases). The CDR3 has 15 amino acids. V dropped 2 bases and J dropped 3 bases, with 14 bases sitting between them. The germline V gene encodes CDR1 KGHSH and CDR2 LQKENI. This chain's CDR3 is CASSPGGSTRYEQYF. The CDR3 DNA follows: TGTGCCAGCTCACCAGGCGGGTCGACCCGCTACGAGCAGTACTTC.

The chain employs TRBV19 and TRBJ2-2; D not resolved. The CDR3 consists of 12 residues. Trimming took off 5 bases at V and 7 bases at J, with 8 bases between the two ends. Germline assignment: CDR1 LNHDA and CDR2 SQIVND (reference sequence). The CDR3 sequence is CASSFLLGELFF. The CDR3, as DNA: TGTGCCAGTAGTTTTCTCCTCGGGGAGCTGTTTTTT. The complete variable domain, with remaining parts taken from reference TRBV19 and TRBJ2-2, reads DGGITQSPKYLFRKEGQNVTLSCEQNLNHDAMYWYRQDPGQGLRLIYYSQIVNDFQKGDIAEGYSVSREKKESFPLTVTSAQKNPTAFYLCASSFLLGELFFGEGSRLTVL.